Listed below are T cell receptor beta chains from one sample, sequenced in a study of human T cells and chemical hapten exposure. MiXCR was run by TCRdb on the RACE reads, yielding one entry per CDR3 protein. The table has about 52,000 distinct CDR3 sequences, approximately 11% seen once. The material was whole blood, obtained in connection with sensitization to the hapten diphenylcyclopropenone (DPC). These receptors originate from a woman aged 40 to 50 with alopecia areata. Some clones in this sample may be carry-over from other donors' samples. Each CDR3 is given with its conserved first and last residue. Fields, in order: CDR3 protein, CDR3 DNA, CDR3 length, clone size, J gene, V gene, D gene. A D gene is named only where the DNA matches it firmly. A clone size is listed for some rows: how often the clone was seen (once, few, many), or a class if it is expanded.

CASSPISRQGGNQPQHF TGTGCCAGCTCACCAATTTCAAGACAGGGGGGCAATCAGCCCCAGCATTTT 17 NA TRBJ1-5 TRBV18 TRBD1
CASIPGRFSNEKLFF TGTGCCAGCATCCCTGGTCGGTTTTCTAATGAAAAACTGTTTTTT 15 few TRBJ1-4 TRBV11-2 NA
CSARENPGTNQPQHF TGCAGTGCTAGAGAAAACCCAGGGACGAATCAGCCCCAGCATTTT 15 few TRBJ1-5 TRBV20-1 NA
CASSFSGDYGYTF TGTGCCAGCAGCTTTTCCGGGGACTATGGCTACACCTTC 13 many TRBJ1-2 TRBV7-9 NA
CASSFVPGHLAKNIQYF TGTGCCAGCAGTTTCGTACCCGGCCACCTAGCCAAAAACATTCAGTACTTC 17 NA TRBJ2-4 TRBV28 NA
CASMGSGRNYEQYF TGTGCCAGCATGGGTAGCGGGAGGAACTACGAGCAGTACTTC 14 NA TRBJ2-7 TRBV6-2/TRBV6-3 TRBD2
CSARTLPYTDTQYF TGCAGTGCTAGGACTCTGCCCTACACAGATACGCAGTATTTT 14 many TRBJ2-3 TRBV20-1 NA
CASSSGQSYEQYF TGTGCCAGCAGCTCTGGTCAATCCTACGAGCAGTACTTC 13 NA TRBJ2-7 TRBV7-9 NA
CASLGLAGAGNTGELFF TGTGCCAGCCTGGGACTAGCGGGAGCCGGGAACACCGGGGAGCTGTTTTTT 17 few TRBJ2-2 TRBV27 TRBD2
CASSPGQAINQPQHF TGTGCCAGCAGCCCGGGACAGGCCATCAATCAGCCCCAGCATTTT 15 few TRBJ1-5 TRBV11-2 TRBD1
CASSDSTAGELFF TGTGCCAGCAGTGACTCGACGGCCGGGGAGCTGTTTTTT 13 NA TRBJ2-2 TRBV6-4 NA
CASSTSSRVSNQPQHF TGTGCCAGTTCTACTTCAAGCAGGGTGAGCAATCAGCCCCAGCATTTT 16 many TRBJ1-5 TRBV18 NA
CAWSTRRLAGGMIDTQYF TGTGCCTGGTCGACAAGGAGGCTAGCGGGGGGGATGATAGATACGCAGTATTTT 18 many TRBJ2-3 TRBV30 TRBD2
CASSSGFEQYF TGTGCCAGCAGTTCAGGGTTCGAGCAGTACTTC 11 NA TRBJ2-7 TRBV6-5 NA
CSVDWSSGRNEQFF TGCAGCGTTGACTGGTCTAGCGGGAGAAATGAGCAGTTCTTC 14 many TRBJ2-1 TRBV29-1 TRBD2
CASSPGHFLETQYF TGTGCCAGCAGCCCGGGACACTTCCTAGAGACCCAGTACTTC 14 few TRBJ2-5 TRBV7-3 NA
CASREVSGANVLTF TGTGCCAGCAGAGAAGTCTCTGGGGCCAACGTCCTGACTTTC 14 NA TRBJ2-6 TRBV2 NA
CSVEGQGTDTQYF TGCAGCGTTGAGGGACAGGGGACAGATACGCAGTATTTT 13 few TRBJ2-3 TRBV29-1 TRBD1
CASSQAGQMNTEAFF TGTGCCAGCAGCCAAGCGGGGCAGATGAACACTGAAGCTTTCTTT 15 many TRBJ1-1 TRBV3-1 NA
CSASTNSPNNSPLHF TGCAGTGCTAGTACCAATTCACCCAACAATTCACCCCTCCACTTT 15 NA TRBJ1-6 TRBV20-1 NA
CASRDYSSPLHF TGTGCCAGCAGGGACTATAGTTCACCCCTCCACTTT 12 many TRBJ1-6 TRBV28 NA
CSARQGTSSTDTQYF TGCAGTGCTAGACAGGGGACCTCTAGCACAGATACGCAGTATTTT 15 many TRBJ2-3 TRBV20-1 NA
CASSLGLASTDTQYF TGTGCTAGCAGCTTGGGACTAGCGAGCACAGATACGCAGTATTTT 15 many TRBJ2-3 TRBV7-7 TRBD2
CASSPSRDTLWNQPQHF TGTGCCAGCAGTCCGTCCCGGGACACTTTATGGAATCAGCCCCAGCATTTT 17 few TRBJ1-5 TRBV27 NA
CASSQVARAGMNTEAFF TGTGCCAGCAGCCAAGTTGCCAGGGCGGGTATGAACACTGAAGCTTTCTTT 17 few TRBJ1-1 TRBV4-2 NA
CASSVRQGGAGELFF TGTGCCAGCAGCGTTCGACAGGGTGGTGCCGGGGAGCTGTTTTTT 15 NA TRBJ2-2 TRBV7-2 TRBD1
CASSLAGEQPQHF TGTGCCAGCAGCTTAGCAGGGGAACAGCCCCAGCATTTT 13 many TRBJ1-5 TRBV7-6 NA
CASTKGGQGAEAFF TGTGCCAGCACAAAAGGGGGACAGGGGGCTGAAGCTTTCTTT 14 NA TRBJ1-1 TRBV28 TRBD1
CASTNRAGNTDTQYF TGTGCCAGCACCAACCGAGCGGGGAACACAGATACGCAGTATTTT 15 few TRBJ2-3 TRBV6-6 TRBD2
CASPGGRIYGYTF TGTGCCAGCCCGGGAGGGCGGATCTATGGCTACACCTTC 13 many TRBJ1-2 TRBV6-5 NA
CASNTRYNSPLHF TGTGCCAGCAACACCCGCTATAATTCACCCCTCCACTTT 13 NA TRBJ1-6 TRBV7-8 NA
CASSYARGEYEQYF TGTGCCAGCAGTTACGCCCGGGGGGAGTACGAGCAGTACTTC 14 few TRBJ2-7 TRBV6-5 TRBD2
CSVEGSFNEQFF TGCAGCGTTGAAGGATCCTTCAATGAGCAGTTCTTC 12 NA TRBJ2-1 TRBV29-1 NA
CASSLAAAPNEQFF TGTGCCAGCAGCTTAGCGGCGGCCCCGAATGAGCAGTTCTTC 14 few TRBJ2-1 TRBV7-6 NA
CASSEISGHGAFF TGCGCCAGCAGTGAGATTAGCGGGCATGGGGCGTTCTTC 13 many TRBJ2-1 TRBV10-2 TRBD2
CASLRGGYEQYF TGTGCCAGCCTCCGGGGAGGCTACGAGCAGTACTTC 12 many TRBJ2-7 TRBV6-1 NA
CASRAGGSPSGANVLTF TGTGCCAGCAGGGCGGGAGGGTCTCCCTCTGGGGCCAACGTCCTGACTTTC 17 few TRBJ2-6 TRBV28 TRBD2
CASSHNRSRETQYF TGTGCCAGCAGCCATAACAGGAGCCGGGAGACCCAGTACTTC 14 few TRBJ2-5 TRBV12-3/TRBV12-4 NA
CASRTEETQYF TGTGCCAGCCGGACTGAAGAGACCCAGTACTTC 11 few TRBJ2-5 TRBV6-5 NA
CASSGTSGVADTQYF TGTGCCAGCTCAGGCACTAGCGGGGTAGCAGATACGCAGTATTTT 15 NA TRBJ2-3 TRBV18 TRBD2
CAISGTAYEQYF TGTGCCATCAGTGGGACAGCCTACGAGCAGTACTTC 12 many TRBJ2-7 TRBV10-3 NA
CASSPVAGSTDTQYF TGTGCCAGCAGCCCTGTAGCGGGTAGCACAGATACGCAGTATTTT 15 few TRBJ2-3 TRBV7-3 TRBD2
CASSLRGQEGYGYTF TGTGCCAGCAGCCTAAGAGGACAGGAAGGCTATGGCTACACCTTC 15 many TRBJ1-2 TRBV7-9 TRBD1
CASSGGQRGYTF TGTGCCAGCAGTGGGGGACAGCGCGGCTACACCTTC 12 few TRBJ1-2 TRBV6-1 TRBD1
CASSEEWAALAKNIQYF TGTGCCAGCAGTGAGGAGTGGGCGGCCCTAGCCAAAAACATTCAGTACTTC 17 once TRBJ2-4 TRBV2 NA
CASSLSTYEQYF TGTGCCAGCAGCTTATCCACCTACGAGCAGTACTTC 12 many TRBJ2-7 TRBV7-2 NA
CASTPTSGSNTEAFF TGCGCCAGCACCCCCACTTCAGGGTCGAACACTGAAGCTTTCTTT 15 NA TRBJ1-1 TRBV5-1 NA
CAWSVSGGRSPLHF TGTGCCTGGAGTGTATCGGGAGGGCGATCACCCCTCCACTTT 14 few TRBJ1-6 TRBV30 NA
CASGWSLSGGQPQHF TGTGCTAGTGGTTGGTCGCTTTCTGGCGGTCAGCCCCAGCATTTT 15 NA TRBJ1-5 TRBV12-5 NA
CASSLDSGKDPEAFF TGTGCCAGCAGCTTGGACTCAGGGAAGGATCCTGAAGCTTTCTTT 15 few TRBJ1-1 TRBV5-4 NA
CASSLGQGTITDTQYF TGTGCCAGCAGCTTAGGGCAGGGGACAATCACAGATACGCAGTATTTT 16 NA TRBJ2-3 TRBV7-6 NA
CASSRAGTVGNTIYF TGTGCCAGCAGCCGAGCCGGGACCGTCGGAAACACCATATATTTT 15 few TRBJ1-3 TRBV3-1 NA